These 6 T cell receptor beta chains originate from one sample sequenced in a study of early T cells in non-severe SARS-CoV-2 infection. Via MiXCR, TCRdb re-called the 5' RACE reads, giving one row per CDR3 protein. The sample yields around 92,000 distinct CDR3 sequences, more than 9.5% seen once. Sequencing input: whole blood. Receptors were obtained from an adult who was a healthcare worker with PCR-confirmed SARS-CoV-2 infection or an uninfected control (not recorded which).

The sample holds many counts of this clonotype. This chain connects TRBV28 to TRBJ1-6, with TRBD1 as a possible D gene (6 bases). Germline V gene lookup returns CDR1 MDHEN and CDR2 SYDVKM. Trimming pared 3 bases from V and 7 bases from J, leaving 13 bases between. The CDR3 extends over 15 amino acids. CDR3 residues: CASSLSGGANSPLHF. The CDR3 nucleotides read TGTGCCAGCAGTTTGAGTGGGGGGGCGAATTCACCCCTCCACTTT.

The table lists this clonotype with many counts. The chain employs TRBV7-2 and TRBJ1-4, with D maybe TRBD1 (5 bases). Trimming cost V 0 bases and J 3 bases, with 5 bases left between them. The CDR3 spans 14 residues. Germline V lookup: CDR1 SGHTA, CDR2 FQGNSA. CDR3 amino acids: CASSLARANEKLFF. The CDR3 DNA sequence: TGTGCCAGCAGCTTAGCCAGGGCTAATGAAAAACTGTTTTTT.

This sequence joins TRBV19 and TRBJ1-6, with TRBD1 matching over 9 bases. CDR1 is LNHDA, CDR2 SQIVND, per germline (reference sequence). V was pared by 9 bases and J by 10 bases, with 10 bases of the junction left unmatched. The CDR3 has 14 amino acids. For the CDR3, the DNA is TGTGCCAGCACCGCACAGGGGGCCGGGTCACCCCTCCACTTT. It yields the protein CASTAQGAGSPLHF.

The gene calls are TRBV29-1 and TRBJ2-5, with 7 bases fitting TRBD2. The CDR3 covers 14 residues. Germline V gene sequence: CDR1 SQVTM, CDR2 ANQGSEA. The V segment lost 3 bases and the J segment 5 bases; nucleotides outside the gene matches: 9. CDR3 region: CSVEFGGGRETQYF. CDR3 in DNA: TGCAGCGTTGAGTTTGGGGGAGGGCGCGAGACCCAGTACTTC.

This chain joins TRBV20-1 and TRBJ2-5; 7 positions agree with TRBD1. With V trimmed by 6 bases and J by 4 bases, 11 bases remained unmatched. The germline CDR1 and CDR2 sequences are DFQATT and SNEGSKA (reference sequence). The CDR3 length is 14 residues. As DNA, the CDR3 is TGCAGTGCAAGGAAGACAGGGCCAGGAGAGACCCAGTACTTC. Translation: CSARKTGPGETQYF.

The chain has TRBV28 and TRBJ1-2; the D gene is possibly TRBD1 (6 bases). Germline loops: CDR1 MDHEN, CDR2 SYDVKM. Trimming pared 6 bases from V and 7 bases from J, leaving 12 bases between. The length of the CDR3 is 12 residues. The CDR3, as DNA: TGTGCCAGCAGATTACAGGGAATTGGCTACACCTTC. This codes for CASRLQGIGYTF.